This T cell receptor beta chain derives from a study of shared clonotypes between healthy human individuals. Background on the study: CD4 naive cells filled three plates per donor, CD4 memory three, CD8 naive two and CD8 memory one.

Data came from immunoSEQ multiplex PCR; TCRdb stores just in-frame clones and leaves some out. Counted here are about 2 million clones, about 95% occurring once; the ten biggest clones make up approximately 1%. Naive CD8 isolation took CD45RO-negative cells positively selected for CCR7 and excluded terminally differentiated effector memory CD45RA+ cells. The germline V gene has CDR1 MNHEY and CDR2 SMNVEV (reference sequence). V lost 3 bases and J lost 1, with 7 bases in between. The CDR3 is 14 amino acids. V is TRBV27 and J is TRBJ2-1; D is undetermined. This TCR derives from a man younger than 35 in good health. Sequenced sample: naive CD8+ T cells sorted from blood. The CDR3 reads CASSFQLSYNEQFF. CDR3 sequence (DNA): TGTGCCAGCAGTTTTCAGTTGTCCTACAATGAGCAGTTCTTC.